These 13 T cell receptor beta chains were sequenced from one sample in a study of spatial heterogeneity in lung cancer. From the 5' RACE reads, TCRdb called clonotypes with MiXCR, one entry per CDR3 protein. The sample holds around 74,000 distinct CDR3 sequences, roughly 13% seen once. Time point denoted: sample taken at primary tumor resection. Sequencing was performed on whole RNA extracted from tumor and nontumor lung tissue, or from frozen PBMC, and the material was left unsorted. The sequencing here drew on PBMCs, taken at surgery. The receptors here all came from a male donor with early-stage non-small cell lung cancer.

As regards this clonotype: A read error may be the cause here, since a much bigger clone is one base away. The V and J genes are TRBV2 and TRBJ2-7, with D unclear. Germline V CDR1 and CDR2: SNHLY, FYNNEI. The CDR3 is 11 residues long. This chain's CDR3 is CASADSYKQYF. Here the CDR3 DNA reads TGTGCCAGCGCCGACTCCTACAAGCAGTACTTC.

This clonotype was counted only a few times. The J gene is TRBJ1-5, the V gene TRBV30; 8 bases agree with TRBD1. CDR3 length: 18 residues. From germline, CDR1 is GTSNPN and CDR2 SVGIG (reference sequence). V lost 1 base, J lost 3 bases, and 14 bases stayed unmatched. The CDR3 nucleotides read TGTGCCTGGAGTGCACGGGGACAGGCCCTCTACCTCAATCAGCCCCAGCATTTT. Translating it yields CAWSARGQALYLNQPQHF.

The genes are TRBV7-9 and TRBJ2-2; tentatively, D is TRBD2 (5 bases). Per germline, CDR1 SEHNR and CDR2 FQNEAQ (reference sequence). The CDR3 is made up of 14 amino acids. Trimming took 3 bases from V and 6 from J, leaving 11 bases between them. The CDR3 is CASSLAQAAGELFF. Here the CDR3 DNA reads TGTGCCAGCAGCTTGGCACAAGCGGCCGGGGAGCTGTTTTTT.

This clonotype was seen only a few times. The V call is TRBV11-2, the J call TRBJ2-4; 9 bases line up with TRBD1. The length of the CDR3 is 14 residues. Germline CDR1 and CDR2: SGHAT and FQNNGV. Germline trimming cut 5 bases from V and 6 bases from J; bases unmatched to any gene: 5. CDR3 DNA sequence: TGTGCCAGCAGCCAGACAGGGGGACTAAACATTCAGTACTTC. It yields the protein CASSQTGGLNIQYF.

This clonotype was observed a few times. The J gene is TRBJ2-7, the V gene TRBV5-1, with 7 bases matching TRBD2. V trimming: 6 bases; J trimming: 2 bases; junction bases outside the gene matches: 8. The CDR3 sequence is 14 residues long. From germline, CDR1 is SGHRS and CDR2 YFSETQ. The chain's CDR3 is CASTISGPTYEQYF. For the CDR3, the DNA is TGCGCCAGCACCATTAGCGGGCCGACCTACGAGCAGTACTTC.

This clonotype was found a few times. The rearrangement links TRBV10-3 to TRBJ2-2, with 10 nucleotides matching TRBD2. The J segment lost 4 bases and the V segment lost 11 bases, leaving 10 bases of the junction unmatched. CDR1 ENHRY and CDR2 SYGVKD come from the germline V gene. The CDR3 sequence is 15 residues long. This chain's CDR3 is CALSSGRAGTGELFF. The CDR3 DNA follows: TGTGCCCTATCGAGCGGGAGGGCGGGCACCGGGGAGCTGTTTTTT.

In its sample, this clonotype was seen a few times. V gene TRBV29-1 combines with J gene TRBJ1-4; 11 bases are shared with TRBD1. The germline gives CDR1 SQVTM, CDR2 ANQGSEA. The J segment lost 2 bases and the V segment lost 7 bases, leaving 6 bases of the junction unmatched. CDR3 length: 15 residues. CDR3 sequence reads: CSAVGTGGTNEKLFF. The CDR3 region has the DNA TGCAGCGCTGTTGGGACAGGGGGGACTAATGAAAAACTGTTTTTT.

The rearrangement links TRBV12-3 or TRBV12-4 to TRBJ2-1; D is perhaps TRBD2 (5 bases). The CDR3 runs to 14 residues. Trimming took off 0 bases at V and 9 bases at J, with 12 bases between the two ends. The CDR3 is CASSLAGEKREQFF. The CDR3 DNA is TGTGCCAGCAGTTTAGCGGGAGAGAAACGTGAGCAGTTCTTC.

With respect to this clonotype: This is likely a read error, given that the CDR3 carries no conserved phenylalanine or tryptophan at its end. The V call is TRBV5-4, the J call TRBJ2-1; D is uncertain. CDR1 SGHNT and CDR2 YYREEE come from the germline V gene (reference sequence). The CDR3 is made up of 15 amino acids. The ends were cut back, 0 bases at V and 0 bases at J, with 7 bases in the middle. The chain's CDR3 is CASSLDFNSYNEQFL. CDR3 coding DNA: TGTGCCAGCAGCTTGGACTTCAACTCCTACAATGAGCAGTTCCTC.

The chain uses TRBV7-9 and TRBJ2-1; a possible D gene is TRBD2 (6 bases). The germline V and J ends were trimmed by 6 bases and 7 bases, with 13 bases remaining between them. Germline V lookup: CDR1 SEHNR, CDR2 FQNEAQ (reference sequence). CDR3 length equals 13 residues. The CDR3 sequence is CASRSGLGNEQFF. CDR3 DNA sequence: TGTGCCAGCAGAAGCGGGCTTGGGAATGAGCAGTTCTTC.

Only a few counts were recorded for this clonotype. The chain recombines TRBV11-1 with TRBJ2-3; D not resolved. This CDR3 contains 13 residues. The V gene's germline CDR1 is SGHAT and CDR2 FQDESV (reference sequence). V dropped 3 bases and J dropped 2 bases, with 6 bases sitting between them. The CDR3 reads CASSFIYTDTQYF. The CDR3 DNA is TGTGCCAGCAGCTTCATCTACACAGATACGCAGTATTTT.

At least ten counts were recorded for this clonotype. This chain links TRBV7-2 with TRBJ2-5; the D is unclear. With 0 bases removed from V and 5 bases from J, the gap between germline ends came to 7 bases. This CDR3 has 13 residues. In germline, CDR1 is SGHTA, CDR2 FQGNSA. The CDR3 DNA reads as TGTGCCAGCAGCTTAGCCCTTTTGGAGACCCAGTACTTC. It translates to CASSLALLETQYF.

This clonotype was observed a handful of times. In DNA form, the CDR3 reads TGTGCCTGGAGTGTACGGGGGCAGGGAGCCTACAATGAGCAGTTCTTC. This encodes CAWSVRGQGAYNEQFF. V and J are TRBV30 and TRBJ2-1; either TRBD1 or TRBD2 may supply D (6 bases each). The CDR3 has 16 amino acids. CDR1 is GTSNPN and CDR2 is SVGIG in the germline V gene (reference sequence). The V end lost 0 bases, the J end lost 2 bases, and 14 bases lay between the germline ends.